This T cell receptor (beta chain) was sequenced for a study of blood T cell repertoires in COVID-19. Assay: immunoSEQ multiplex PCR; the TCRdb copy retains only in-frame clones and omits some. The data show approximately 180,000 clones, 70% to 90% seen once. The V end was cut by 4 bases, the J end by 1 base, with 8 bases between. The CDR3 covers 15 residues. The germline CDR1 and CDR2 sequences are LGHNA and YSLEER. This TCR was recovered from a human donor in a cohort sampled during active COVID-19. The V gene is TRBV4-3, the J gene TRBJ2-6; D gene unclear. Sequences were obtained from peripheral blood. The CDR3 region has the DNA TGCGCCAGCAGCCTGGTTGCGTCTGGGGCCAACGTCCTGACTTTC. This translates into CASSLVASGANVLTF.